This TCR beta chain was sequenced in a study of type 1 regulatory T cells. Overall study context: An in vitro protocol generated T-allo10, a Tr1-enriched, alloantigen-specific CD4 T cell product. General study findings and limits: Compared with non-Tr1 cells, Tr1 cells showed a narrower TCR repertoire.

TCRdb reprocessed the reads with MiXCR, giving one entry per CDR3 protein. In the table there are under 75,000 distinct CDR3 sequences, more than 20% of which are singletons. In the case of this clonotype: Its specificity is unknown.

Germline V gene data show CDR1 as KGHDR and CDR2 as SFDVKD. There are 16 residues in the CDR3. With 2 bases clipped from V and 6 bases from J, the junction kept 10 bases outside the gene matches. Input material: cultured type 1 regulatory T (Tr1) cells, either the whole culture or a sorted fraction (not recorded which). This chain links TRBV24-1 with TRBJ2-3, with TRBD2 identical over 7 bases. The receptor was derived from a human donor in good health. DNA of the CDR3: TGTGCCACCAGTGATTCTAGCGGTACCATTGAGGATACGCAGTATTTT. This sequence encodes CATSDSSGTIEDTQYF.